A single sample is the source of the 17 T cell receptor beta chains below, sequenced in a study of T cells after yellow fever vaccination. Each CDR3 protein is one row after TCRdb ran MiXCR on the 5' RACE reads. The repertoire holds over 110,000 distinct CDR3 sequences, with around 7.7% as singletons. The specimen comprised CD4+ T cells sorted from PBMCs, sampled 5 days after the yellow fever booster vaccination. These TCRs come from a man aged 25 to 40 who received the YFV17D yellow fever vaccine.

This clonotype was detected only a few times. This chain joins TRBV5-1 and TRBJ2-5; D is undetermined. The CDR3 covers 13 residues. The V gene lost 4 bases and the J gene lost 2 bases, with 9 bases spanning the gap. The germline V gene has CDR1 SGHRS and CDR2 YFSETQ. CDR3 amino acids: CASSQLGQETQYF. The CDR3 bases are TGCGCCAGCAGCCAATTAGGACAAGAGACCCAGTACTTC.

The table lists this clonotype with a few counts. The rearrangement uses TRBV19 and TRBJ2-2, with 7 bases that match TRBD1. CDR1 LNHDA and CDR2 SQIVND come from the germline V gene (reference sequence). V was clipped by 7 bases and J by 2 bases; unmatched bases: 10. There are 16 residues in the CDR3. The CDR3 coding sequence is TGTGCCAGTAACCGTAAGACAGGGACCAACACCGGGGAGCTGTTTTTT. It is translated as CASNRKTGTNTGELFF.

This clonotype occurred many times. The chain carries TRBV20-1 and TRBJ2-7; 7 bases fit TRBD2. CDR3 size: 15 residues. CDR1 is DFQATT and CDR2 is SNEGSKA in the germline V gene (reference sequence). After removal of 4 bases from V and 4 bases from J, the junction contained 13 bases not matched to a gene. The CDR3: CSATIPGLPSYEQYF. The CDR3 coding sequence is TGCAGTGCTACCATACCGGGACTACCCTCTTACGAGCAGTACTTC.

This clonotype was counted ten times or more. The chain joins TRBV3-1 to TRBJ2-5; D gene unclear. The germline gives CDR1 LGHDT, CDR2 YNNKEL (reference sequence). This CDR3 has 12 residues. V gave up 2 bases and J gave up 3 bases, with 4 bases separating them. The DNA of the CDR3 is TGTGCCAGCAGCCAAATCGAAGAGACCCAGTACTTC. This sequence encodes CASSQIEETQYF.

This clonotype was seen repeatedly, ten times or more. The genes are TRBV9 and TRBJ2-7, with D hard to call. Germline CDR1 is SGDLS and CDR2 is YYNGEE. The V end was cut by 0 bases, the J end by 4 bases, with 14 bases between. The CDR3 is made up of 15 amino acids. In DNA form, the CDR3 reads TGTGCCAGCAGCGTAGCTTGGAACCCCTTTTACGAGCAGTACTTC. This translates into CASSVAWNPFYEQYF.

Many counts were recorded for this clonotype. V and J are TRBV5-1 and TRBJ2-5; tentative D call: TRBD1 (6 bases). Trimming left V 0 bases short and J 1 base short, with 7 bases between. Looked up from germline, CDR1 is SGHRS and CDR2 is YFSETQ. The CDR3 is 14 residues long. The CDR3 loop reads CASSLVQGQETQYF. CDR3 nucleotide sequence: TGCGCCAGCAGCTTGGTACAGGGCCAAGAGACCCAGTACTTC.

This clonotype was seen at least ten times. The chain couples TRBV4-2 to TRBJ2-7; 11 positions agree with TRBD2. Trimming took 4 bases from V and 4 from J; bases not matched to a gene: 6. CDR1 and CDR2 from the germline V gene are LGHNA and YNFKEQ. This CDR3 spans 15 amino acids. The CDR3 loop is CASSRPGLAEYEQYF. The CDR3 nucleotides read TGTGCCAGCAGCCGACCGGGACTAGCGGAGTACGAGCAGTACTTC.

To note about this clonotype: A much larger clone lies one base from this, so it may be a read error. The V call is TRBV7-2, the J call TRBJ2-3; 7 bases are a match to TRBD2. CDR3 length equals 16 residues. Looked up from germline, CDR1 is SGHTA and CDR2 is FQGNSA. This CDR3 is CARSPWAGVGTDTQYF. CDR3 in DNA: TGTGCCCGCAGCCCCTGGGCGGGAGTGGGCACAGATACGCAGTATTTT.

On this clonotype: Possible read error: a much larger clone is one base away. The CDR3 carries no conserved terminal phenylalanine or tryptophan, so it likely arises from a read error. V usage is TRBV29-1 and J usage is TRBJ1-2; D possibly corresponds to TRBD1 (5 bases). The germline gives CDR1 SQVTM, CDR2 ANQGSEA. The ends were cut back, 4 bases at V and 4 bases at J, with 7 bases in the middle. This CDR3 region has 11 residues. For the CDR3, the DNA is TGCAGCGTTGTAGGGACCTATGGCTACACCGTC. Translating it yields CSVVGTYGYTV.

At least ten counts were recorded for this clonotype. This chain connects TRBV5-1 to TRBJ2-1; 11 positions match TRBD2. The ends lost 4 bases at V and 6 bases at J; junction bases unmatched: 6. Germline-derived CDR1 and CDR2 are SGHRS and YFSETQ. The CDR3 is 15 residues long. DNA for the CDR3: TGCGCCAGCAGCGCAGTGACTAGCGGGACCAATGAGCAGTTCTTC. It encodes CASSAVTSGTNEQFF.

This clonotype appeared many times. The chain carries TRBV7-8 and TRBJ2-1; 11 nucleotides agree with TRBD2. This CDR3 comprises 15 residues. Germline V gene lookup returns CDR1 SGHVS and CDR2 FQNEAQ. The V gene end was trimmed by 5 bases and the J gene end by 4 bases; junction bases not matched to a gene: 4. The CDR3 DNA reads as TGTGCCAGCAGCGCAAGGACTAGCGGGTACAATGAGCAGTTCTTC. Translating gives CASSARTSGYNEQFF.

This clonotype was observed at least ten times. The chain employs TRBV7-9 and TRBJ2-3, with D possibly TRBD2 on 6 matching bases. The germline gives CDR1 SEHNR, CDR2 FQNEAQ (reference sequence). CDR3 length: 15 amino acids. V was clipped by 3 bases and J by 0 bases, with 10 bases between them. CDR3 bases: TGTGCCAGCAGCTTGGGGAGGAAAAGCACAGATACGCAGTATTTT. Translated, it gives CASSLGRKSTDTQYF.

Ten or more counts support this clonotype. V is TRBV28 and J is TRBJ1-3; D is ambiguous. This CDR3 is 15 amino acids long. The germline V and J ends were trimmed by 3 bases and 4 bases, with 13 bases remaining between them. Germline V CDR1 and CDR2: MDHEN, SYDVKM. CDR3 DNA: TGTGCCAGCAGTTTGGGAGGAAGGGTCGGAAACACCATATATTTT. It encodes CASSLGGRVGNTIYF.

This clonotype was observed at least ten times. The chain uses TRBV5-1 and TRBJ2-5; maybe TRBD1 (5 bases). Germline V gene sequence: CDR1 SGHRS, CDR2 YFSETQ. CDR3 size: 14 residues. The ends were cut back, 1 base at V and 3 bases at J, with 10 bases in the middle. DNA for the CDR3: TGCGCCAGCAGCTTGAATTTCAGGGAAGAGACCCAGTACTTC. Translated: CASSLNFREETQYF.

Many counts were recorded for this clonotype. This rearrangement joins TRBV20-1 to TRBJ2-5; the D gene is possibly TRBD2 (6 bases). The V gene's germline CDR1 is DFQATT and CDR2 SNEGSKA (reference sequence). V was clipped by 3 bases and J by 4 bases, with 9 bases between them. CDR3 length: 12 residues. In DNA, the CDR3 is TGCAGTGCTAGTGGGGAGGCAGAGACCCAGTACTTC. Residues: CSASGEAETQYF.

About this clonotype itself: This sequence may be a read error, since a much larger clone differs from it by one base. J is TRBJ1-1 and V is TRBV5-1, with D unclear. CDR1 and CDR2 from the germline V gene are SGHRS and YFSETQ. Trimming took 0 bases from V and 0 from J, leaving 6 bases between them. This CDR3 spans 14 amino acids. CDR3 nucleotide sequence: TGCGCCAGCAGCTTGGACAGTGTGAACACTGAAGCTTTCTTT. Protein: CASSLDSVNTEAFF.

This clonotype was seen repeatedly, ten times or more. The chain combines TRBV7-9 with TRBJ2-3; 12 positions agree with TRBD2. The CDR3 has 17 residues. The germline V gene encodes CDR1 SEHNR and CDR2 FQNEAQ (reference sequence). Trimming at V came to 2 bases and at J to 2 bases, leaving 5 bases not matched to a gene. CDR3 nucleotide sequence: TGTGCCAGCAGCTTATCGGGACTAGCGGGTTTCACAGATACGCAGTATTTT. It encodes CASSLSGLAGFTDTQYF.